The entry that follows covers one T cell receptor (beta chain) sequence. Its antigen remains unidentified. CDR1 is SGHTA and CDR2 is FQGNSA in the germline V gene. The CDR3 spans 15 residues. V lost 1 base, J lost 0 bases, and 9 bases lay in between. The data were taken from a study of CD8 T cells in ankylosing spondylitis. Study conclusions and caveats: Earlier reports found some motif variants in synovial fluid and blood in reactive arthritis. Disease-linked clones were reportedly significantly enriched in matched ankylosing spondylitis synovial fluid. Characteristic, it appeared, of ankylosing spondylitis blood was a TCR beta motif of 7 or 8 highly homologous variants.

The TCR beta libraries were generated through quantitative 5'-RACE incorporating molecular barcodes. TCRdb reprocessed the 5' RACE reads with MiXCR, giving one entry per CDR3 protein. The data show 450,000 to 550,000 distinct CDR3 sequences, about 5.2% seen once. The genes are TRBV7-2 and TRBJ2-5; D is unresolved. This clonotype originated in a male donor with ankylosing spondylitis. What was sequenced was blood, either unsorted or a sorted T cell fraction (not recorded which). The CDR3 DNA reads TGTGCCAGCAGCTTAGGCAGGCAATACCAAGAGACCCAGTACTTC. Amino acids: CASSLGRQYQETQYF.